Listed below are T cell receptor beta chains from one sample, sequenced in a study of T cells after yellow fever vaccination. Using its own MiXCR run on the 5' RACE reads, TCRdb lists one record per CDR3 protein. The sample holds more than 250,000 distinct CDR3 sequences, around 6.8% seen once. Specimen: PBMCs, collected roughly seven weeks after the first yellow fever vaccination. The receptor source for this set is a man in his late teens or twenties who received the YFV17D yellow fever vaccine. CDR3s include the opening cysteine and the closing phenylalanine or tryptophan. The D gene is left open where the match is weak. Rows may omit the clone size; those that give it use once, few, many or a size class.

size	D	V	J	DNA	CDR3
.	.	TRBV20-1	TRBJ2-3	TGCAGTGCTAGAGATTTAGGGGAAAGAGATACGCAGTATTTT	CSARDLGERDTQYF
.	.	TRBV20-1	TRBJ2-7	TGCAGTGCCATGCACCCCGGCTACGAGCAGTACTTC	CSAMHPGYEQYF
.	TRBD1	TRBV12-3/TRBV12-4	TRBJ1-2	TGTGCCAGCAGCACCGGGACAGGGGCCTATGGCTACACCTTC	CASSTGTGAYGYTF
.	.	TRBV2	TRBJ1-1	TGTGCCAGCATGCGGGCGGGTAACACTGAAGCTTTCTTT	CASMRAGNTEAFF
many	TRBD1	TRBV6-2/TRBV6-3	TRBJ2-5	TGTGCCAGCAGGAAGACAGGGCAAGAGACCCAGTACTTC	CASRKTGQETQYF
many	TRBD1	TRBV12-3/TRBV12-4	TRBJ2-3	TGTGCCAGCAGTTTTCAGGGGGCGGCAGTCCCAGATACGCAGTATTTT	CASSFQGAAVPDTQYF
few	.	TRBV20-1	TRBJ1-6	TGCAGTGCACCCCAAGTCTTTAATTCACCCCTCCACTTT	CSAPQVFNSPLHF
.	TRBD1	TRBV18	TRBJ2-5	TGTGCCAGCTCACGTGCACAGGGGCCTGAAGAGACCCAGTACTTC	CASSRAQGPEETQYF
few	TRBD1	TRBV10-3	TRBJ2-2	TGTGCCATCAAGCGGGACAGGGAAATCGGGGAGCTGTTTTTT	CAIKRDREIGELFF
.	.	TRBV7-2	TRBJ2-3	TGTGCCAGCAAGCTATGGGATACGCAGTATTTT	CASKLWDTQYF
few	TRBD1	TRBV7-8	TRBJ1-4	TGTGCCAGCAGCTTATCCAGGGGGCGCGAGTCTAATGAAAAACTGTTTTTT	CASSLSRGRESNEKLFF
few	TRBD1	TRBV7-2	TRBJ2-7	TGTGCCAGCAGCTTAAACAGGGGGCGAGGGGAGCAGTACTTC	CASSLNRGRGEQYF
few	.	TRBV29-1	TRBJ1-3	TGCAGCGTTGTGGACGGAAACACCATATATTTT	CSVVDGNTIYF
.	.	TRBV5-4	TRBJ2-7	TGTGCCAGCAGCTCCGCCGACTCCCCGCCCGAGCAGTACTTC	CASSSADSPPEQYF
many	.	TRBV6-2/TRBV6-3	TRBJ2-7	TGTGCCAGCGGTCCTGTGGGGACCTCCTACGAGCAGTACTTC	CASGPVGTSYEQYF
many	.	TRBV7-2	TRBJ2-3	TGTGCCAGCAGCTTTCTACTAGGGGCTACGTTGCAGTATTTT	CASSFLLGATLQYF
many	TRBD1	TRBV12-3/TRBV12-4	TRBJ2-1	TGTGCCAGCAGCCGGGACAGGGGGCACAATGAGCAGTTCTTC	CASSRDRGHNEQFF
few	.	TRBV6-1	TRBJ2-7	TGTGCCACCACGACAATTTCAGGATACGAGCAGTACTTC	CATTTISGYEQYF
.	.	TRBV7-2	TRBJ2-5	TGTGCCAGCAGCTTAGTGGCCGAGCCACTCCCCGGGACCCAGTACTTC	CASSLVAEPLPGTQYF
.	.	TRBV5-6	TRBJ1-6	TGTGCCAGCAGCTTGCCGAGGGGGAATTCACCCCTCCACTTT	CASSLPRGNSPLHF
.	.	TRBV6-2/TRBV6-3	TRBJ1-2	TGTGCCAGCAACCTCGGGAGGTTTGAAGGCTACACCTTC	CASNLGRFEGYTF
.	.	TRBV5-5	TRBJ2-7	TGTGCCAGCGCGCACAGGGCTCCCGATTCCTACGAGCAGTACTTC	CASAHRAPDSYEQYF
few	TRBD1	TRBV4-3	TRBJ2-7	TGCGCCAGCAGCGCTGGGACAGGGGGCAACGAGCAGTACTTC	CASSAGTGGNEQYF
few	.	TRBV5-4	TRBJ1-2	TGTGCCAGCAGCTTAGACAGGTTCTATGGCTACACCTTC	CASSLDRFYGYTF
.	.	TRBV10-3	TRBJ2-1	TGTGCCATCAGTGAGTCAATCAGGGCGGTCAGGGATGAGCAGTTCTTC	CAISESIRAVRDEQFF
few	TRBD1	TRBV5-6	TRBJ1-1	TGTGCCAGCAGCATATCCGGGACAGGGAACACTGAAGCTTTCTTT	CASSISGTGNTEAFF
few	.	TRBV19	TRBJ2-1	TGTGCCAGTAGGGGAGGGGGCCATGAGCAGTTCTTC	CASRGGGHEQFF
many	.	TRBV18	TRBJ1-4	TGTGCCAGCTCACCAACAGGCCTAAATGAAAAACTGTTTTTT	CASSPTGLNEKLFF